These T cell receptor beta chains were read from a single sample in a study of shared clonotypes between healthy human individuals. Produced via immunoSEQ multiplex PCR; TCRdb's table is partial and in-frame only. The table has 110,000 or so clones, about two thirds seen once. The sequenced sample consisted of memory CD8+ T cells sorted from blood. The receptors derive from a woman younger than 45 in good health. Both conserved end residues are part of each CDR3. A D gene is named only where the DNA matches it firmly. A row's size may be missing; if present it is once, few, many or a size class.

TRBJ2-7,-,-,TRBV30,TGTGCCTGGAGTGTATGGACGGGTTTTTATGGTTACGAGCAGTACTTC,CAWSVWTGFYGYEQYF
TRBJ2-7,TRBD1,-,TRBV29-1,TGCAGCGTAGAAGCGGGACAGGGAATTTCCTACGAGCAGTACTTC,CSVEAGQGISYEQYF
TRBJ1-2,-,-,TRBV27,TGTGCCAGCAGTTTTGCGGCTAACTATGGCTACACCTTC,CASSFAANYGYTF
TRBJ2-7,TRBD2,-,TRBV28,TGTGCCAGCAGTTTGATAGCGGGACACGCTTACGAGCAGTACTTC,CASSLIAGHAYEQYF
TRBJ2-7,-,few,TRBV13,TGTGCCAGCAGCTTAGAGGGGGGAGTTTCCTACGAGCAGTACTTC,CASSLEGGVSYEQYF
TRBJ2-7,TRBD2,-,TRBV15,TGTGCCACCAGAGCCGGGACTAGCGGGAGAAGGGGCTCCTACGAGCAGTACTTC,CATRAGTSGRRGSYEQYF
TRBJ2-2,-,few,TRBV27,TGTGCCAGCAGTTCGATTGGACAGTACACCGGGGAGCTGTTTTTT,CASSSIGQYTGELFF
TRBJ2-7,TRBD1,-,TRBV25-1,TGTGCCAGCAGTGATGAGGGGAACGGACAGGGGACCAACGAGCAGTACTTC,CASSDEGNGQGTNEQYF
TRBJ1-5,-,once,TRBV2,TGTGCCAGCAGTGAAGCTGCCGGTATGTTTCAGCCCCAGCATTTT,CASSEAAGMFQPQHF
TRBJ1-2,-,few,TRBV19,TGTGCCAGTAGTCCGTACACCTATGGCTACACCTTC,CASSPYTYGYTF
TRBJ1-1,-,few,TRBV5-8,TGTGCCAGCAGCTTGGAGGACAGGAACACTGAAGCTTTCTTT,CASSLEDRNTEAFF
TRBJ1-1,-,once,TRBV9,TGTGCCAGCAGAGGGGTTTCGGACACTGAAGCTTTCTTT,CASRGVSDTEAFF
TRBJ2-7,TRBD2,many,TRBV6-5,TGTGCCAGCAGCTCCAGAGATAGCGGGAGCTACGAGCAGTACTTC,CASSSRDSGSYEQYF
TRBJ2-3,-,-,TRBV4-1,TGCGCCAGCAGCCAAATAACTAGCACAGATACGCAGTATTTT,CASSQITSTDTQYF
TRBJ2-1,TRBD1,-,TRBV2,TGTGCCAGCAACCAACAGGGGGTTGTCAATGAGCAGTTCTTC,CASNQQGVVNEQFF
TRBJ2-3,TRBD2,-,TRBV2,TGTGCCAGCAGCGCCGGACTAGCGGTCACAGATACGCAGTATTTT,CASSAGLAVTDTQYF
TRBJ2-7,-,-,TRBV28,TGTGCCAGCAGCCCCCCCATGCCAGGATTAAACTACGAGCAGTACTTC,CASSPPMPGLNYEQYF
TRBJ2-3,TRBD2,few,TRBV6-4,TGTGCCAGCAGTGCGGGGACTAGCGACACAGATACGCAGTATTTT,CASSAGTSDTDTQYF
TRBJ2-7,-,-,TRBV4-2,TGTGCCAGCAGCCAAGATCTCCTCTACGAGCAGTACTTC,CASSQDLLYEQYF
TRBJ2-7,-,-,TRBV2,TGTGCCAGCATAGGGACCAAGCCCTTGCCCTACGAGCAGTACTTC,CASIGTKPLPYEQYF
TRBJ2-3,-,-,TRBV30,TGTGCCTGGAGTACATTCCTTAGCGGAACTAAGGGAGATACGCAGTATTTT,CAWSTFLSGTKGDTQYF
TRBJ2-7,-,once,TRBV7-9,TGTGCCAGCAGCTTAGGGTATAGGAATAGCTACGAGCAGTACTTC,CASSLGYRNSYEQYF
TRBJ2-3,-,-,TRBV6-4,TGTGCCAGCAGCGGGGGACGGAGCACAGATACGCAGTATTTT,CASSGGRSTDTQYF
TRBJ1-1,-,few,TRBV18,TGTGCCAGCTCCCTCAGGGATGGAGCGAACACTGAAGCTTTCTTT,CASSLRDGANTEAFF
TRBJ1-4,-,-,TRBV4-2,TGTGCCAGCAGCCAAGATCTCCGCGGAACGGCTAATGAAAAACTGTTTTTT,CASSQDLRGTANEKLFF
TRBJ1-4,TRBD1,-,TRBV27,TGTGCCAGCAGTTTAAGCTCGTCGACAGGGGATGAAAAACTGTTTTTT,CASSLSSSTGDEKLFF
TRBJ2-7,-,-,TRBV27,TGTGCCAGCAGTTCAGGGCTTTCCTACGAGCAGTACTTC,CASSSGLSYEQYF
TRBJ2-3,-,-,TRBV7-9,TGTGCCAGCAGCTCCTCTTTGACTAGGTGGGGCACAGATACGCAGTATTTT,CASSSSLTRWGTDTQYF
TRBJ1-2,-,-,TRBV5-4,TGTGCAGATGTGAGGGACGGTACCATCGAGGGCTACACCTTC,CADVRDGTIEGYTF
TRBJ2-2,-,-,TRBV9,TGTGCCAGCAGCGTAAGCCACGGAACCGGGGAGCTGTTTTTT,CASSVSHGTGELFF
TRBJ1-1,-,-,TRBV12-5,TGTGCTAGTGGTTTGGAGGGGGGCACTGAAGCTTTCTTT,CASGLEGGTEAFF
TRBJ2-7,TRBD1,-,TRBV15,TGTGCCACCAGCAGAGATCCGGGACAGATTATAGAGCAGTACTTC,CATSRDPGQIIEQYF
TRBJ1-4,-,-,TRBV19,TGTGCCAGTAGCCCCGATTTTTTCGATGAAAAACTGTTTTTT,CASSPDFFDEKLFF
TRBJ2-2,-,-,TRBV7-2,TGTGCCAGCAGCTTCTCCCCCCCCGGGGAGCTGTTTTTT,CASSFSPPGELFF
TRBJ2-5,TRBD2,-,TRBV5-6,TGTGCCAGCAGCCAAAATCCGGGACTAGCGGAACAAGAGACCCAGTACTTC,CASSQNPGLAEQETQYF
TRBJ2-2,-,few,TRBV6-4,TGTGCCAGCAGCGAGCAACCGCACACCGGGGAGCTGTTTTTT,CASSEQPHTGELFF
TRBJ1-1,-,few,TRBV13,TGTGCCAGCAGTTTAGACGGGGAAAACACTGAAGCTTTCTTT,CASSLDGENTEAFF
TRBJ2-3,-,-,TRBV5-4,TGTGCCAGCAGCCTCCGGGGCGAAAGCACAGATACGCAGTATTTT,CASSLRGESTDTQYF
TRBJ2-7,-,-,TRBV7-9,TGTGCCAGCAGCCCCCACCAGGACGCCTACGAGCAGTACTTC,CASSPHQDAYEQYF
TRBJ2-5,-,once,TRBV25-1,TGTGCCAGCCGAAAGGGGGGCGTCCCAGAGACCCAGTACTTC,CASRKGGVPETQYF
TRBJ2-2,TRBD2,-,TRBV2,TGTGCCAGCAGTGAGACGGCGGGAGGGGGGTTCGCCCTCACCGGGGAGCTGTTTTTT,CASSETAGGGFALTGELFF
TRBJ2-3,TRBD2,-,TRBV7-9,TGTGCCAGCAGCTTAGTACTAGCGGGCACAGATACGCAGTATTTT,CASSLVLAGTDTQYF